This passage covers 19 T cell receptor beta chains from one sample sequenced in a study of blood T cell repertoires in COVID-19. Sequenced by immunoSEQ multiplex PCR; TCRdb stores in-frame clones only, minus some. The sample holds roughly 250,000 clones, roughly four fifths seen once. Sequencing was performed on peripheral blood. Source of these receptors: a woman in her sixties or seventies with active or convalescent COVID-19.

The chain employs TRBV5-8 and TRBJ1-5; 8 bases agree with TRBD1. The CDR3 has 19 amino acids. J gave up 0 bases and V 3 bases, and 14 bases lay outside the gene matches. The V gene's germline CDR1 is SGHTS and CDR2 YDEGEE. The CDR3: CASSSGGRGQKDSNQPQHF. The DNA of the CDR3 is TGTGCCAGCAGCTCGGGGGGCAGGGGGCAAAAAGATAGCAATCAGCCCCAGCATTTT.

The rearrangement joins TRBV7-2 to TRBJ2-1; 10 bases line up with TRBD2. V lost 2 bases, J lost 6 bases, and 10 bases stayed unmatched. Germline CDR1 reads SGHTA; CDR2 reads FQGNSA. This CDR3 has 17 amino acids. CDR3 sequence: CASSLWASGGRGNEQFF. The CDR3 coding sequence is TGTGCCAGCAGCTTATGGGCTAGCGGGGGAAGGGGCAATGAGCAGTTCTTC.

The chain couples TRBV5-1 to TRBJ1-1, with a tentative D call TRBD1 (6 bases). The CDR3 contains 14 residues. The V end was cut by 5 bases, the J end by 4 bases, with 15 bases between. In germline, CDR1 is SGHRS, CDR2 YFSETQ. DNA of the CDR3: TGCGCCAGCAGGTCTCACAGGGAGGGCACTGAAGCTTTCTTT. Translated, it gives CASRSHREGTEAFF. The full variable domain, its missing parts supplied by reference TRBV5-1 and TRBJ1-1, is KAGVTQTPRYLIKTRGQQVTLSCSPISGHRSVSWYQQTPGQGLQFLFEYFSETQRNKGNFPGRFSGRQFSNSRSEMNVSTLELGDSALYLCASRSHREGTEAFFGQGTRLTVV.

CDR3 amino acids: CATSREAGLPYGYTF. CDR3 coding DNA: TGTGCCACCAGCAGAGAGGCAGGGCTCCCATATGGCTACACCTTC. This sequence joins TRBV15 and TRBJ1-2; a possible D gene is TRBD1 (5 bases). CDR1 and CDR2 (germline): LNHNV, YYDKDF (reference sequence). The V gene lost 0 bases and the J gene lost 5 bases, with 13 bases spanning the gap. The CDR3 is 15 amino acids. The full variable domain, completed using reference TRBV15 and TRBJ1-2, is DAMVIQNPRYQVTQFGKPVTLSCSQTLNHNVMYWYQQKSSQAPKLLFHYYDKDFNNEADTPDNFQSRRPNTSFCFLDIRSPGLGDTAMYLCATSREAGLPYGYTFGSGTRLTVV.

The chain combines TRBV6-5 with TRBJ1-2; the D is unclear. The germline gives CDR1 MNHEY, CDR2 SVGAGI. V gave up 7 bases and J gave up 5 bases, with 11 bases separating them. This CDR3 comprises 12 residues. The CDR3 region is CASIGVGYGYTF. The CDR3 coding sequence is TGTGCCAGCATCGGGGTAGGGTATGGCTACACCTTC.

The chain joins TRBV7-9 to TRBJ1-4; 7 nucleotides match TRBD1. The junction had 13 bases not matched to a gene; V was cut back by 5 bases and J by 10 bases. CDR3 size: 15 residues. Germline CDR1 is SEHNR and CDR2 is FQNEAQ (reference sequence). For the CDR3, the DNA is TGTGCCAGCAGCCCAGCCACGACAGGGCCGAGAAAACTGTTTTTT. Translating gives CASSPATTGPRKLFF. Full variable domain (remainder filled in from reference TRBV7-9 and TRBJ1-4): DTGVSQNPRHKITKRGQNVTFRCDPISEHNRLYWYRQTLGQGPEFLTYFQNEAQLEKSRLLSDRFSAERPKGSFSTLEIQRTEQGDSAMYLCASSPATTGPRKLFFGSGTQLSVL.

The chain joins TRBV2 to TRBJ1-2, with D possibly TRBD1 on 5 matching bases. Germline CDR1 SNHLY, CDR2 FYNNEI. V lost 6 bases and J lost 0, with 17 bases in between. The CDR3 runs to 16 residues. The CDR3 DNA follows: TGTGCCAGCAGGTTACAACAGGTCTTTGCTAACTATGGCTACACCTTC. Translated, it gives CASRLQQVFANYGYTF.

This chain joins TRBV5-1 and TRBJ1-2, with TRBD1 identical over 8 bases. The CDR3 has 16 amino acids. Losses at the gene ends were 1 base for V and 6 bases for J; bases not matched to a gene: 11. CDR1 and CDR2 from the germline V gene are SGHRS and YFSETQ. DNA of the CDR3: TGCGCCAGCAGCTTGACCCCTAACAGGGGGAAGGATGGCTACACCTTC. Amino acids: CASSLTPNRGKDGYTF. Combining the CDR3 with reference TRBV5-1 and TRBJ1-2 gives the whole variable domain KAGVTQTPRYLIKTRGQQVTLSCSPISGHRSVSWYQQTPGQGLQFLFEYFSETQRNKGNFPGRFSGRQFSNSRSEMNVSTLELGDSALYLCASSLTPNRGKDGYTFGSGTRLTVV.

This clone has just a few counts. V is TRBV5-6 and J is TRBJ1-1, with 9 bases fitting TRBD1. The CDR3 loop spans 13 amino acids. Looked up from germline, CDR1 is SGHDT and CDR2 is YYEEEE. V gave up 4 bases and J gave up 10 bases; unmatched junction bases: 8. DNA of the CDR3: TGTGCCAGCAGCCCGACAGGGGGATTGGGAGCTTTCTTT. It translates to CASSPTGGLGAFF.

J is TRBJ1-5 and V is TRBV7-9, with D perhaps matching TRBD1 (5 bases). The V end lost 5 bases, the J end lost 3 bases, and 20 bases lay between the germline ends. The CDR3 has 17 amino acids. Germline V gives CDR1 SEHNR, CDR2 FQNEAQ (reference sequence). In DNA, the CDR3 is TGTGCCAGCAGCCGTTCCGTAATCGGGGGTTACAATCAGCCCCAGCATTTT. Translation gives CASSRSVIGGYNQPQHF.

This chain uses TRBV2 with TRBJ1-2; no reliable D call. Per germline, CDR1 SNHLY and CDR2 FYNNEI. Trimming left V 3 bases short and J 4 bases short, with 9 bases between. The CDR3 is 13 residues long. CDR3 protein: CASSERVLYGYTF. The CDR3 DNA reads as TGTGCCAGCAGTGAGAGGGTTCTCTATGGCTACACCTTC.

The CDR3 nucleotides read TGCGCCAGCAGCCCCAGGGATTCTATGGGGGGCTACACCTTC. It translates to CASSPRDSMGGYTF. This chain uses TRBV5-1 with TRBJ1-2; D may be TRBD1 (5 bases). V lost 4 bases to trimming and J lost 8 bases, with 18 bases between them. The CDR3 runs to 14 residues. CDR1 and CDR2 from the germline V gene are SGHRS and YFSETQ.

The chain is built from TRBV18 and TRBJ1-1, with D possibly being TRBD1 (5 bases). Trimming pared 2 bases from V and 2 bases from J, leaving 12 bases between. CDR3 size: 15 residues. Germline-derived CDR1 and CDR2 are KGHSH and LQKENI. CDR3 region: CASSPKLTANTEAFF. In DNA form, the CDR3 reads TGTGCCAGCTCACCAAAACTGACAGCTAACACTGAAGCTTTCTTT.

CDR3 residues: CASSVASGTVTEAFF. CDR3 in DNA: TGTGCCAGCAGCGTAGCATCCGGGACTGTCACTGAAGCTTTCTTT. This sequence joins TRBV9 and TRBJ1-1; D is perhaps TRBD1 (5 bases). The CDR3 consists of 15 residues. V was clipped by 0 bases and J by 4 bases, with 13 bases between them. In germline, CDR1 is SGDLS, CDR2 YYNGEE.

V and J are TRBV6-5 and TRBJ2-1; a possible D gene is TRBD1 (5 bases). Trimming cost V 6 bases and J 1 base, with 13 bases left between them. CDR1 is MNHEY, CDR2 SVGAGI, per germline. The CDR3 runs to 15 residues. CDR3 nucleotide sequence: TGTGCCAGCAGCCCAGGGTTTGGATCCTACAATGAGCAGTTCTTC. Encoded protein: CASSPGFGSYNEQFF.

The chain uses TRBV30 and TRBJ1-5, with 10 nucleotides matching TRBD1. The CDR3 runs to 16 residues. Per germline, CDR1 GTSNPN and CDR2 SVGIG (reference sequence). V was clipped by 2 bases and J by 3 bases; unmatched bases: 7. CDR3 bases: TGTGCCTGGAGTTTCCGGACAGGGGGTGTCAATCAGCCCCAGCATTTT. This encodes CAWSFRTGGVNQPQHF.

The chain links TRBV2 to TRBJ1-5, with 8 bases that match TRBD1. The length of the CDR3 is 14 residues. In germline, CDR1 is SNHLY, CDR2 FYNNEI. Trimming took 6 bases from V and 5 from J; bases not matched to a gene: 6. This CDR3 is CASSGRGLDQPQHF. DNA for the CDR3: TGTGCCAGCAGCGGCAGGGGGCTGGATCAGCCCCAGCATTTT.

This clone has a handful of counts. CDR3 in DNA: TGTGCCAGCAGCTTGGATGTGACAGGTATAAGGGAGCAGTACTTC. This translates into CASSLDVTGIREQYF. The chain combines TRBV5-4 with TRBJ2-7, with D possibly TRBD1 on 6 matching bases. Trimming stripped 0 bases from V and 7 bases from J, with 17 bases between. CDR1 and CDR2 from the germline V gene are SGHNT and YYREEE (reference sequence). The CDR3 sequence is 15 residues long.

J is TRBJ2-1 and V is TRBV4-1; maybe TRBD2 (5 bases). The V end lost 5 bases, the J end lost 4 bases, and 12 bases lay between the germline ends. The CDR3 extends over 14 amino acids. Germline V gives CDR1 MGHRA, CDR2 YSYEKL. CDR3 region: CASSSSGVYNEQFF. CDR3 nucleotide sequence: TGCGCCAGCAGCTCCTCCGGGGTTTACAATGAGCAGTTCTTC.